The following is a T cell receptor beta chain sequence with its context. The sample carries other DNA sequences with the same CDR3. The data were obtained in a study of blood T cell repertoires in COVID-19. Study at large: Samples taken during acute and convalescent COVID-19 were collected in the United States, Italy and Spain. Sources were T cells, B-cell-depleted T cells, or PBMCs; the material itself was cDNA or gDNA.

V trimming: 2 bases; J trimming: 0 bases; junction bases outside the gene matches: 0. The germline gives CDR1 SGHTA, CDR2 FQGTGA. The CDR3 spans 15 residues. Original analysis: Nucleated cell number was recorded as an estimate derived from reference gene primer amplification. Data came from immunoSEQ multiplex PCR; TCRdb stores just in-frame clones and leaves some out. V, J and clone size reflect that table, while D and trimming were determined from the DNA. Of fewer than 200,000 clones listed, 88% were seen once; the top ten hold around 2.1%. The receptor comes from a man aged 45 to 65 who had recovered from COVID-19. The V call is TRBV7-3, the J call TRBJ2-3, with 9 positions matching TRBD2. Material: peripheral blood. CDR3 amino acids: CASSLAGGSTDTQYF. The CDR3 coding sequence is TGTGCCAGCAGCTTAGCGGGGGGGAGCACAGATACGCAGTATTTT.